This TCR beta chain was identified in a study of blood T cell repertoires in COVID-19. Study-level background: Sources were T cells, B-cell-depleted T cells, or PBMCs; the material itself was cDNA or gDNA.

The cohort comprised adults aged roughly 18 to 90 years residing in about 25 US areas. Clinical history as reported by participants underpinned cohort assignment. The assay was immunoSEQ multiplex PCR, and TCRdb's table has in-frame clones only and misses some. The sample comprises over 110,000 clones, around 82% of which are singletons, and 3% to 4% rests with the top ten. V lost 4 bases to trimming and J lost 0 bases, with 22 bases between them. The germline V gene encodes CDR1 MDHEN and CDR2 SYDVKM. The CDR3 loop spans 19 amino acids. The receptor comes from a man aged 50-59 years in a cohort exposed to, infected with or recovered from COVID-19 (not recorded which). V usage is TRBV28 and J usage is TRBJ2-1; possibly TRBD2 for D (6 bases). The source material was PBMCs or T cells enriched from blood (not recorded which). DNA of the CDR3: TGTGCCAGCAGTTCTCCTTCCGGGACTTTTTCAAACTCCTACAATGAGCAGTTCTTC. Protein product: CASSSPSGTFSNSYNEQFF.